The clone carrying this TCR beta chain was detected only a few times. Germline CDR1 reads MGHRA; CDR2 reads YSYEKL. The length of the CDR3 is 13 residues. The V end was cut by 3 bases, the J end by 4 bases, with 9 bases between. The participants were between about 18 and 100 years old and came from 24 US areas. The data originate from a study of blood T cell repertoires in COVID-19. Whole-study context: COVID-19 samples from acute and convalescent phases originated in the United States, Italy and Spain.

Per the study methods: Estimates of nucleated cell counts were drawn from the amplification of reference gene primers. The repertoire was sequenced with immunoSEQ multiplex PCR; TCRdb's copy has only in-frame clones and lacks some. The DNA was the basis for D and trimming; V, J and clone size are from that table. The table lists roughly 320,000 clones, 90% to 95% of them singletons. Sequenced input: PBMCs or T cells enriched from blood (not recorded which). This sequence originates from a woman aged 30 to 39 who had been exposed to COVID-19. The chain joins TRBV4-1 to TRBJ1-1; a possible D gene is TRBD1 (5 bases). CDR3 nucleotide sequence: TGCGCCAGCAGCCAGGAGGGACTCACTGAAGCTTTCTTT. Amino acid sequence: CASSQEGLTEAFF.